Presented here are 16 T cell receptor beta chains from one specimen sequenced in a study of CD4 T cells in relation to SARS-CoV-2 and coronaviruses. Before the COVID-19 pandemic, during about 2010-2018, CD4+ T cells were taken from unexposed donors. CD4+ T cells were isolated from the cells after more than nine days of culture. These TCRs' antigens remain unknown. Sequenced by immunoSEQ multiplex PCR; TCRdb stores in-frame clones only, minus some. The data hold 20,000 to 25,000 clones, with 65% to 80% observed a single time. The sample taken for sequencing was CD4+ T cells from PBMCs, cultured in vitro. These receptors all come from a human donor in good health.

This clone was counted only a few times. The V call is TRBV7-9, the J call TRBJ1-2; TRBD1 matches at 7 bases. V dropped 5 bases and J dropped 3; count of bases not matched to a gene: 9. There are 15 residues in the CDR3. Germline-derived CDR1 and CDR2 are SEHNR and FQNEAQ (reference sequence). CDR3 in amino acids: CASSPRTGTDYGYTF. In nucleotides, the CDR3 is TGTGCCAGCAGCCCGCGAACCGGGACAGACTATGGCTACACCTTC.

This clone was seen a handful of times. The J gene is TRBJ2-7, the V gene TRBV2; weak D call: TRBD2 (6 bases). Looked up from germline, CDR1 is SNHLY and CDR2 is FYNNEI. V shed 7 bases and J shed 0 bases, with 13 bases lying between them. The CDR3 has 14 residues. CDR3 in amino acids: CASTPGLFSYEQYF. CDR3 in DNA: TGTGCCAGCACGCCGGGACTTTTCTCCTACGAGCAGTACTTC.

CDR3 protein: CASSQGTDTQYF. As DNA, the CDR3 is TGTGCCAGCAGTCAGGGAACAGATACGCAGTATTTT. The chain uses TRBV12-3 or TRBV12-4 and TRBJ2-3; a possible D gene is TRBD1 (5 bases). V was trimmed by 5 bases and J by 3 bases, leaving 6 bases between them. CDR3 length equals 12 residues.

The chain is built from TRBV25-1 and TRBJ2-2; the D gene is possibly TRBD2 (6 bases). The V and J ends lost 3 bases and 3 bases respectively, with 14 bases between them. Germline V CDR1 and CDR2: MGHDK, SYGVNS. The CDR3 has 16 amino acids. The CDR3 DNA sequence: TGTGCCAGCAGTGATCCCCCGGGAGTAGACACCGGGGAGCTGTTTTTT. Amino acids: CASSDPPGVDTGELFF.

The chain recombines TRBV7-9 with TRBJ2-1; D remains ambiguous. Germline V gene lookup returns CDR1 SEHNR and CDR2 FQNEAQ (reference sequence). Trimming removed 1 base at V and 4 bases at J, with 5 bases between. There are 13 residues in the CDR3. CDR3 residues: CASSLDSYNEQFF. Written as DNA, the CDR3 is TGTGCCAGCAGCTTAGATAGTTACAATGAGCAGTTCTTC.

The chain carries TRBV6-5 and TRBJ1-1; D unclear. CDR3 length: 14 residues. Germline assignment: CDR1 MNHEY and CDR2 SVGAGI. The V gene lost 2 bases and the J gene lost 12 bases, with 19 bases spanning the gap. CDR3 loop: CASSYERSRAATFF. The DNA for the CDR3 is TGTGCCAGCAGTTACGAACGTAGTCGGGCCGCGACTTTCTTT.

The chain carries TRBV12-3 or TRBV12-4 and TRBJ1-2; TRBD1 matches 9 bases. CDR3 length: 13 residues. V shed 5 bases, J shed 6 bases, and the junction held 4 bases outside the gene matches. DNA of the CDR3: TGTGCCAGCAGTACAGGGGGCGGAGATGGCTACACCTTC. Translating gives CASSTGGGDGYTF.

The chain has TRBV3-1 (or the pseudogene TRBV3-2) and TRBJ2-7, with 9 bases identical to TRBD2. This CDR3 spans 15 amino acids. Germline trimming cut 0 bases from V and 9 bases from J; bases unmatched to any gene: 9. Germline V gene sequence: CDR1 LGHDT, CDR2 YNNKEL (reference sequence). The chain's CDR3 is CASSQEPSGGSVQYF. The CDR3 DNA reads TGTGCCAGCAGCCAAGAGCCCAGCGGGGGGTCAGTGCAGTACTTC.

V and J are TRBV19 and TRBJ1-4; 8 bases fit TRBD1. With 4 bases clipped from V and 4 bases from J, the junction kept 5 bases outside the gene matches. This CDR3 comprises 15 residues. In germline, CDR1 is LNHDA, CDR2 SQIVND (reference sequence). DNA for the CDR3: TGTGCCAGTAGTACCCCGACAGGGGATAATGAAAAACTGTTTTTT. Protein sequence: CASSTPTGDNEKLFF. Supplemented by reference TRBV19 and TRBJ1-4, the full variable domain reads DGGITQSPKYLFRKEGQNVTLSCEQNLNHDAMYWYRQDPGQGLRLIYYSQIVNDFQKGDIAEGYSVSREKKESFPLTVTSAQKNPTAFYLCASSTPTGDNEKLFFGSGTQLSVL.

The V and J genes are TRBV6-6 and TRBJ2-1; D not certain. This CDR3 spans 14 amino acids. V was trimmed by 7 bases and J by 3 bases, leaving 13 bases between them. Germline V gives CDR1 MNHNY, CDR2 SVGAGI (reference sequence). CDR3 sequence: CASTAPRFYNEQFF. In DNA form, the CDR3 reads TGTGCCAGCACCGCGCCGAGGTTCTACAATGAGCAGTTCTTC.

This chain links TRBV18 with TRBJ2-2, with TRBD1 matching 7 bases. The CDR3 has 18 amino acids. The V gene end was trimmed by 3 bases and the J gene end by 6 bases; junction bases not matched to a gene: 16. Germline values: CDR1 KGHSH, CDR2 LQKENI. Here the CDR3 DNA reads TGTGCCAGCTCACCTTGGGACAGCGTCACCAAAGTATCCGGGGAGCTGTTTTTT. Amino acid sequence: CASSPWDSVTKVSGELFF.

A single count supports this clone. The chain couples TRBV5-4 to TRBJ2-7; TRBD2 is a possible D gene (7 bases). Trimming cost V 3 bases and J 1 base, with 17 bases left between them. Germline lookup yields CDR1 SGHNT and CDR2 YYREEE (reference sequence). This CDR3 region has 16 residues. This CDR3 is CASSSGGGGPSYEQYF. CDR3 bases: TGTGCCAGCAGCTCGGGTGGGGGGGGCCCTTCCTACGAGCAGTACTTC.

In this sample, this clone turned up a few times. The chain joins TRBV3-1 (or the pseudogene TRBV3-2) to TRBJ2-1, with D perhaps matching TRBD1 (6 bases). Germline assignment: CDR1 LGHDT and CDR2 YNNKEL (reference sequence). V dropped 2 bases and J dropped 4 bases, with 9 bases sitting between them. CDR3 length: 14 amino acids. CDR3 bases: TGTGCCAGCAGCCAAAGGACAGATTACAATGAGCAGTTCTTC. It yields the protein CASSQRTDYNEQFF.

This clone has more than one count but fewer than ten. The chain is built from TRBV7-9 and TRBJ2-1; 7 positions match TRBD2. The length of the CDR3 is 15 residues. Germline V gives CDR1 SEHNR, CDR2 FQNEAQ (reference sequence). V was pared by 1 base and J by 7 bases, with 7 bases of the junction left unmatched. The CDR3 sequence: CASSLVPGGRNEQFF. CDR3 nucleotides: TGTGCCAGCAGCTTAGTGCCGGGGGGTAGGAATGAGCAGTTCTTC.

This sequence joins TRBV10-1 and TRBJ2-1, with 8 bases that match TRBD2. The CDR3 runs 15 residues. Trimming removed 3 bases from V and 8 bases from J; junction bases left unmatched: 9. The germline V gene encodes CDR1 WNHNN and CDR2 SYGVQD (reference sequence). The CDR3 nucleotides read TGCGCCAGCAGTGAAGGAACGGGGGGGCCGTATGAGCAGTTCTTC. Translation: CASSEGTGGPYEQFF.

V is TRBV6-6 and J is TRBJ2-5; a possible D gene is TRBD1 (5 bases). This CDR3 is built from 14 residues. V gave up 0 bases and J gave up 2 bases, with 7 bases separating them. Germline values: CDR1 MNHNY, CDR2 SVGAGI (reference sequence). CDR3 amino acids: CASSYSDRQETQYF. CDR3 bases: TGTGCCAGCAGTTACTCCGACAGACAAGAGACCCAGTACTTC.